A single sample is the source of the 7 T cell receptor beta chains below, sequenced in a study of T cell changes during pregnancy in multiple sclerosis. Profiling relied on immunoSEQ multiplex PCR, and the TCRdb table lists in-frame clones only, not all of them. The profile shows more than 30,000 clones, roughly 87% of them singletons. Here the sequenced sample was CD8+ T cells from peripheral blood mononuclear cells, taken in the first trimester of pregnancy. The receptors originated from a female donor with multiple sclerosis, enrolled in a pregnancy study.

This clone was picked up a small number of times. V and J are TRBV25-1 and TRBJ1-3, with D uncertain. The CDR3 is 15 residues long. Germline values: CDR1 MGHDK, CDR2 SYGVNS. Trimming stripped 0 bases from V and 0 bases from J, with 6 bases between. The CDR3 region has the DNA TGTGCCAGCAGTGAATACGGGGTCTCTGGAAACACCATATATTTT. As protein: CASSEYGVSGNTIYF.

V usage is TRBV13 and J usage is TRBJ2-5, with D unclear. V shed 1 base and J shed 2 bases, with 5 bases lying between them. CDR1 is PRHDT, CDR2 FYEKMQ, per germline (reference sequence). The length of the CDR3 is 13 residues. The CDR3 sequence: CASSLVLQETQYF. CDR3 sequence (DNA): TGTGCCAGCAGCTTAGTACTACAAGAGACCCAGTACTTC.

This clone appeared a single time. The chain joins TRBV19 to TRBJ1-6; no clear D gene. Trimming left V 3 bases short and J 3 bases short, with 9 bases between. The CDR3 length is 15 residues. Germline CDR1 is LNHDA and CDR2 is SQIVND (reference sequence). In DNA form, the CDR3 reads TGTGCCAGTAGTATGGCAGGTCTCTATAATTCACCCCTCCACTTT. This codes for CASSMAGLYNSPLHF.

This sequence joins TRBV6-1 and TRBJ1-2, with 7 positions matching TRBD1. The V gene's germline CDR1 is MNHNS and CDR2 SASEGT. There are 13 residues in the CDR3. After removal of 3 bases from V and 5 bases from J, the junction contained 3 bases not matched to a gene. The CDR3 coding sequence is TGTGCCAGCAGTGACGGGACAGAGTATGGCTACACCTTC. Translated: CASSDGTEYGYTF.

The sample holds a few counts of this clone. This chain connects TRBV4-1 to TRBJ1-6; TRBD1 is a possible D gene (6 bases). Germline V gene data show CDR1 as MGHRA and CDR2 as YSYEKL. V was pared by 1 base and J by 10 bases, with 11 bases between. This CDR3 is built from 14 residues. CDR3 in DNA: TGCGCCAGCAGCCAAGTGCAGGGGAACTCACCCCTCCACTTT. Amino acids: CASSQVQGNSPLHF.

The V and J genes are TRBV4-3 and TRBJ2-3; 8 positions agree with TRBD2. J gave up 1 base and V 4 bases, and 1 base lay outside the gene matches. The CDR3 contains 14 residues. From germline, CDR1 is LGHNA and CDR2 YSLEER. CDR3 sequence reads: CASSPRGGTDTQYF. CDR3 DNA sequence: TGCGCCAGCAGCCCGCGGGGGGGCACAGATACGCAGTATTTT.

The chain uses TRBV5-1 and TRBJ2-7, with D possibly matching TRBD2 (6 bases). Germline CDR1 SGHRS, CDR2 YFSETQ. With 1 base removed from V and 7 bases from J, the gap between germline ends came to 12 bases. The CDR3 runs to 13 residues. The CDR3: CASSLKTGGEQYF. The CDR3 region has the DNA TGCGCCAGCAGCTTGAAGACCGGAGGGGAGCAGTACTTC.